These T cell receptor beta chains were read from a single sample in a study of prognosis after radiotherapy for stage I lung cancer. TCRdb processed the multiplex PCR reads anew with MiXCR; each CDR3 protein has one entry. The table includes around 25,000 distinct CDR3 sequences, 36% detected once. The sequencing here drew on PBMCs, taken before or after stereotactic body radiation therapy (not recorded which). These receptors all come from a donor over 45 with non-small cell lung cancer. CDR3s include the opening cysteine and the closing phenylalanine or tryptophan. The D gene is left open where the match is weak. The listing skips clone size in some rows; elsewhere it reads once, few, many or a size class.

clone_size d_call j_call v_call cdr3_nt cdr3_aa
NA NA TRBJ1-6 TRBV20-1 TGCAGTGCTAGGGGCCGGCAGGGGAATAATTCACCCCTCCACTTT CSARGRQGNNSPLHF
many NA TRBJ2-2 TRBV7-3 TGTGCCAGCAGCTTAGACGGGACCGGGGAGCTGTTTTTT CASSLDGTGELFF
once TRBD1 TRBJ2-5 TRBV27 TGTGCCAGCAGTTTAGGTGGTCAGGGGGAAGAGACCCAGTACTTC CASSLGGQGEETQYF
once NA TRBJ2-1 TRBV6-2/TRBV6-3 TGTGCCAGCAGGTACAGGGCTGGTGAGCAGTTCTTC CASRYRAGEQFF
many NA TRBJ1-3 TRBV12-3/TRBV12-4 TGTGCCAGCAGTTTGGTGGGTACGATTGGAAACACCATATATTTT CASSLVGTIGNTIYF
many NA TRBJ2-2 TRBV12-5 TGTGCTAGTGGTTTGCTAACAGGAACCCCCGGGGAGCTGTTTTTT CASGLLTGTPGELFF
NA NA TRBJ1-1 TRBV28 TGTGCCAGCAACTTGTGGATTGATTCAGGGACTGAAGCTTTCTTT CASNLWIDSGTEAFF
NA TRBD1 TRBJ2-3 TRBV2 TGTGCCAGCAGTGAAGCGGGACAGGGGAGTCAGCCCCAGTATTTT CASSEAGQGSQPQYF
many NA TRBJ2-3 TRBV27 TGTGCCAGGACTAAGGGATCAAGTTCAGGATTTCCAGATACGCAGTATTTT CARTKGSSSGFPDTQYF
many NA TRBJ1-1 TRBV20-1 TGCAGTGCCCCCCACGGGCGGGCGCGCACTGAAGCTTTCTTT CSAPHGRARTEAFF
many TRBD1 TRBJ2-5 TRBV6-2/TRBV6-3 TGTGCCAGCAGTTACTACCCACGACAGGGGGACCAAGAGACCCAGTACTTC CASSYYPRQGDQETQYF
many NA TRBJ1-3 TRBV3-2 TGTGCCAGTAGGAGGGGCTCTGGAAACACCATATATTTT CASRRGSGNTIYF
many NA TRBJ2-2 TRBV6-1 TGTGCCAGCAGTCTCCGGTTATACACCGGGGAGCTGTTTTTT CASSLRLYTGELFF
many NA TRBJ2-5 TRBV7-9 TGTGCCTCGTGTGCCGCAGTCCAAGAGACCCAGTACTTC CASCAAVQETQYF
few NA TRBJ2-2 TRBV20-1 TGCAGTGCTAGTGGTGGGCGTACGAACACCTGGGAGCTGTTTTTT CSASGGRTNTWELFF
NA NA TRBJ2-4 TRBV9 TGTGCCAGCAGCGACGGACTAGCCAAAAACATTCAGTACTTC CASSDGLAKNIQYF
many NA TRBJ1-1 TRBV15 TGTGCCACCAGCAGAGAACCGGGGTTGAACACTGAAGCTTTCTTT CATSREPGLNTEAFF
many NA TRBJ1-6 TRBV6-1 TGTGCCAGCAGTGAAACCTATAATTCACCCCTCCACTTT CASSETYNSPLHF
many TRBD2 TRBJ2-1 TRBV10-3 TGTGCCATCAGTGATGTGAGGGGAGGGGCCTACAATGAGCAGTTCTTC CAISDVRGGAYNEQFF
many NA TRBJ2-5 TRBV20-1 TGCAGTGCTAGAGGGGATGTGGGAGAGACCCAGTACTTC CSARGDVGETQYF
NA NA TRBJ1-6 TRBV28 TGTGCCAGCAGTTTACTGGATTCACCCCTCCACTTT CASSLLDSPLHF
many NA TRBJ2-1 TRBV7-6 TGTGCCAGCAGCCATTCATACGACTCCTACAATGAGCAGTTCTTC CASSHSYDSYNEQFF
few NA TRBJ2-2 TRBV6-1 TGTGCCAGCAGGCTCTATGGGGAGGAGCTGTTTTTT CASRLYGEELFF
NA TRBD2 TRBJ2-2 TRBV6-2/TRBV6-3 TGTGCCAGCAGCTTAGCGGGATGGTCCGGGGAGCTGTTTTTT CASSLAGWSGELFF
NA NA TRBJ2-7 TRBV6-1 TGTGCCAGCACCGAGGCCGGCAACGCCTACGAGCAGTACTTC CASTEAGNAYEQYF
many NA TRBJ2-5 TRBV6-5 TGTGCCAGCAGGTACAGGGCAGGCGGAGAGACCCAGTACTTC CASRYRAGGETQYF
NA NA TRBJ2-5 TRBV5-1 TGCGCCAGCAGCGTTCGAGACAGGTGGCAAGAGACCCAGTACTTC CASSVRDRWQETQYF
many TRBD1 TRBJ1-5 TRBV12-3/TRBV12-4 TGTGCCAGCAGTTTAGCATCAGGGACAGGGGATCGACCCCAGCATTTT CASSLASGTGDRPQHF
many TRBD2 TRBJ2-7 TRBV27 TGTGCCAGCAGTTTCCGACTAGCGGGAGTCACCGAGCAGTACTTC CASSFRLAGVTEQYF
NA NA TRBJ1-5 TRBV2 TGTGCCAGCACCAACAGCCTCAATCAGCCCCGGCATTTT CASTNSLNQPRHF
many NA TRBJ2-7 TRBV14 TGTGCCAGCAGCCAAGACCGGACACAGCAGTACTTC CASSQDRTQQYF
many NA TRBJ1-5 TRBV19 TGTGCCAGTGGACAGCAAAATCAGCCCCAGCATTTT CASGQQNQPQHF
many TRBD1 TRBJ2-7 TRBV30 TGTGCCTGGGGGGGAGGCTCCGGGACAGGGGTTCGAGAGCAGTACTTC CAWGGGSGTGVREQYF
many TRBD1 TRBJ1-1 TRBV10-3 TGTGCCATCAGTGAGTACCGTCCGAACTCTAGGGACAGGGGGCTGGTGAACACTGAAGCTTTCTTT CAISEYRPNSRDRGLVNTEAFF
many TRBD1 TRBJ2-5 TRBV6-2/TRBV6-3 TGTGCCAGCAGTCCACGGACAGGGGCGAACCAAGAGACCCAGTACTTC CASSPRTGANQETQYF
many NA TRBJ1-3 TRBV20-1 TGCAGTGCTAGTGAGGCTAACTCTGGAAACACCATATATTTT CSASEANSGNTIYF
many NA TRBJ2-2 TRBV15 TGTGCCACCAGCAGAGATAGGCTCCTTAACACCGGGGAGCTGTTTTTT CATSRDRLLNTGELFF
many TRBD1 TRBJ1-6 TRBV25-1 TGTGCCAGCGGACAGGGCCCTAATTCACCCCTCCACTTT CASGQGPNSPLHF
NA TRBD1 TRBJ2-3 TRBV5-4 TGTGCCAGCAGTTCCCGACAGGGGGGATTGGATACGCAGTATTTT CASSSRQGGLDTQYF
many TRBD2 TRBJ2-5 TRBV19 TGTGCCAGTAGTATTACTAGCGGGCCCGTTCAAGAGACCCAGTACTTC CASSITSGPVQETQYF
many NA TRBJ2-2 TRBV24-1 TGTGCCACCAGTGATTTGCGCTACTCCACCGGGGAGCTGTTTTTT CATSDLRYSTGELFF
many NA TRBJ1-5 TRBV5-1 TGCGCCAGCAGCCTCTCTCCTAGTAGCAATCAGCCCCAGCATTTT CASSLSPSSNQPQHF
many TRBD2 TRBJ2-1 TRBV20-1 TGCAGTGCCCTGACTAGCGGGAGTATAGATGAGCAGTTCTTC CSALTSGSIDEQFF
once TRBD2 TRBJ2-2 TRBV20-1 TGCAGTGCTAGATCGTACGGGGGGACCGGGGAGCTGTTTTTT CSARSYGGTGELFF
many NA TRBJ1-4 TRBV15 TGTGCCACCAGCAGAGAGTTGTCAAGAGAAAAACTGTTTTTT CATSRELSREKLFF
many TRBD1 TRBJ1-3 TRBV28 TGTGCCAGCAGTTCGTGGGGACAGGTGGCTGGAAACACCATATATTTT CASSSWGQVAGNTIYF
NA NA TRBJ2-2 TRBV6-1 TGTGCCAGCACAAAAACCGGGGAGCTGGTTTTT CASTKTGELVF
many NA TRBJ1-1 TRBV5-1 TGCGCCAGCAGCTTGCTTCCTATTGCACCGGTCGGTACTGAAGCTTTCTTT CASSLLPIAPVGTEAFF
many NA TRBJ2-5 TRBV7-2 TGTGCCAGCGGCTGGAACCAAGAGACCCAGTACTTC CASGWNQETQYF